These T cell receptor beta chains were read from a single sample in a study of T cell responses to AZD1222 COVID-19 vaccine. The assay was immunoSEQ multiplex PCR, and TCRdb's table has in-frame clones only and misses some. The profile shows more than 90,000 clones, 87% of them singletons. The sequencing here drew on peripheral blood, taken on day 0 of AZD1222 vaccination. The receptors were gathered from an adult in good health. CDR3s leave out the opening cysteine and the closing phenylalanine or tryptophan. Each record gives: CDR3 protein, CDR3 length, clone size, V gene, J gene. Some rows have no size entry. The others give once, few or many, or a class for an expanded clone.

CDR3 protein: ASSIYTEAF
CDR3 length: 9
clone size: .
V gene: TRBV12-3/TRBV12-4
J gene: TRBJ1-1

CDR3 protein: ASSVSYEQY
CDR3 length: 9
clone size: .
V gene: TRBV7-9
J gene: TRBJ2-7

CDR3 protein: ASSLGSGLAGEGEQF
CDR3 length: 15
clone size: .
V gene: TRBV11-3
J gene: TRBJ2-1

CDR3 protein: ASSRGIAAPYEQY
CDR3 length: 13
clone size: .
V gene: TRBV5-6
J gene: TRBJ2-7

CDR3 protein: ATRQGATVEQY
CDR3 length: 11
clone size: .
V gene: TRBV27
J gene: TRBJ2-7

CDR3 protein: ASSEGDLSNQPQH
CDR3 length: 13
clone size: .
V gene: TRBV9
J gene: TRBJ1-5

CDR3 protein: ASSLDRYGYT
CDR3 length: 10
clone size: .
V gene: TRBV5-1
J gene: TRBJ1-2

CDR3 protein: ASSEAVNAGGNTIY
CDR3 length: 14
clone size: few
V gene: TRBV6-1
J gene: TRBJ1-3

CDR3 protein: ASSLTTGATEAF
CDR3 length: 12
clone size: .
V gene: TRBV5-1
J gene: TRBJ1-1

CDR3 protein: ATSDFTGGNGYT
CDR3 length: 12
clone size: .
V gene: TRBV24-1
J gene: TRBJ1-2

CDR3 protein: ASGSGQTNEQF
CDR3 length: 11
clone size: few
V gene: TRBV10-1
J gene: TRBJ2-1

CDR3 protein: ASSQGGNTIY
CDR3 length: 10
clone size: .
V gene: TRBV3-1/TRBV3-2
J gene: TRBJ1-3

CDR3 protein: ASSSTGPNTGELF
CDR3 length: 13
clone size: once
V gene: TRBV7-6
J gene: TRBJ2-2

CDR3 protein: ASSLMDRGGLYGYT
CDR3 length: 14
clone size: .
V gene: TRBV7-8
J gene: TRBJ1-2

CDR3 protein: AWGVQVRGEQY
CDR3 length: 11
clone size: .
V gene: TRBV30
J gene: TRBJ2-7

CDR3 protein: ASSQEFGSGANVLT
CDR3 length: 14
clone size: few
V gene: TRBV4-1
J gene: TRBJ2-6

CDR3 protein: ASKTAGSSYEQY
CDR3 length: 12
clone size: .
V gene: TRBV6-5
J gene: TRBJ2-7

CDR3 protein: AWSVSVREFLRETQY
CDR3 length: 15
clone size: .
V gene: TRBV30
J gene: TRBJ2-5

CDR3 protein: ASSLARGGNTEAF
CDR3 length: 13
clone size: .
V gene: TRBV5-4
J gene: TRBJ1-1

CDR3 protein: ASSPPSKGPVGEQY
CDR3 length: 14
clone size: .
V gene: TRBV7-2
J gene: TRBJ2-7

CDR3 protein: ASSPGIEVDYGYT
CDR3 length: 13
clone size: .
V gene: TRBV6-5
J gene: TRBJ1-2

CDR3 protein: SVDRGRETQY
CDR3 length: 10
clone size: .
V gene: TRBV29-1
J gene: TRBJ2-5

CDR3 protein: ASSPRGASNQPQH
CDR3 length: 13
clone size: once
V gene: TRBV21-1
J gene: TRBJ1-5

CDR3 protein: ASSFRGGSYGYT
CDR3 length: 12
clone size: .
V gene: TRBV7-2
J gene: TRBJ1-2

CDR3 protein: SVVLRNTEAF
CDR3 length: 10
clone size: once
V gene: TRBV29-1
J gene: TRBJ1-1

CDR3 protein: ASSIAGGFNQPQH
CDR3 length: 13
clone size: .
V gene: TRBV19
J gene: TRBJ1-5

CDR3 protein: ASSPRGAGHTDTQY
CDR3 length: 14
clone size: .
V gene: TRBV18
J gene: TRBJ2-3

CDR3 protein: ASTLQGIAYGYT
CDR3 length: 12
clone size: .
V gene: TRBV3-1/TRBV3-2
J gene: TRBJ1-2

CDR3 protein: ASSLGQGNEKLF
CDR3 length: 12
clone size: .
V gene: TRBV5-1
J gene: TRBJ1-4

CDR3 protein: ASSQLGAVGYGYT
CDR3 length: 13
clone size: .
V gene: TRBV4-1
J gene: TRBJ1-2

CDR3 protein: ASSAGTGDYEQY
CDR3 length: 12
clone size: .
V gene: TRBV19
J gene: TRBJ2-7

CDR3 protein: ASSLGDGNYGYT
CDR3 length: 12
clone size: .
V gene: TRBV5-1
J gene: TRBJ1-2

CDR3 protein: ASSVVQGVGYT
CDR3 length: 11
clone size: few
V gene: TRBV9
J gene: TRBJ1-2

CDR3 protein: ASSPEQGAYEQY
CDR3 length: 12
clone size: .
V gene: TRBV18
J gene: TRBJ2-7

CDR3 protein: ASSSSGTGGEKLF
CDR3 length: 13
clone size: .
V gene: TRBV28
J gene: TRBJ1-4

CDR3 protein: AISEGQASNQPQH
CDR3 length: 13
clone size: .
V gene: TRBV10-3
J gene: TRBJ1-5

CDR3 protein: ASSTSWASGNEQY
CDR3 length: 13
clone size: .
V gene: TRBV7-9
J gene: TRBJ2-7

CDR3 protein: ASSDMRRTAFYEQY
CDR3 length: 14
clone size: .
V gene: TRBV19
J gene: TRBJ2-7